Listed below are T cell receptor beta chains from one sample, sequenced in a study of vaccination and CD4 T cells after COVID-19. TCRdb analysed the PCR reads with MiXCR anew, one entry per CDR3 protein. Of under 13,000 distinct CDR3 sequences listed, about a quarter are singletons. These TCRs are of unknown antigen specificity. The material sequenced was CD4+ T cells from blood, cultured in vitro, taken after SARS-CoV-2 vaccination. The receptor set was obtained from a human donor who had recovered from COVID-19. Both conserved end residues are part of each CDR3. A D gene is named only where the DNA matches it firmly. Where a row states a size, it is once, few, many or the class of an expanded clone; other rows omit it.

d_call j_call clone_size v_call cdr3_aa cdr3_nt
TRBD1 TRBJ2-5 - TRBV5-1 CASSLGQGGGKETQYF TGCGCCAGCAGCCTTGGACAGGGTGGAGGAAAAGAGACCCAGTACTTC
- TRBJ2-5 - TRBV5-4 CASTWGVRETQYF TGTGCCAGCACCTGGGGGGTTCGAGAGACCCAGTACTTC
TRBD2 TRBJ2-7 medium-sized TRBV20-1 CSAEGGAGYEQYF TGCAGTGCTGAGGGAGGGGCAGGCTACGAGCAGTACTTC
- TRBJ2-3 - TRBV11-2 CASSTRQGGGTDTQYF TGTGCCAGCAGCACCAGACAGGGAGGCGGCACAGATACGCAGTATTTT
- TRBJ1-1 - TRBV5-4 CASSLQGGTEAFF TGTGCCAGCAGCTTACAGGGAGGGACTGAAGCTTTCTTT
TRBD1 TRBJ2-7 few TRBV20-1 CSTGQGAYEQYF TGCAGTACCGGACAGGGGGCCTACGAGCAGTACTTC
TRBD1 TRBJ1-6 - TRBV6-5 CASSYDRVASENSPLHF TGTGCCAGCAGTTACGACAGGGTCGCCTCGGAAAATTCACCCCTCCACTTT
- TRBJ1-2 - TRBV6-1 CASSLGRANYGYTF TGTGCCAGCAGCCTTGGACGGGCTAACTATGGCTACACCTTC
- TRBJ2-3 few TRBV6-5 CASSSADTQYF TGTGCCAGCAGTTCTGCGGATACGCAGTATTTT
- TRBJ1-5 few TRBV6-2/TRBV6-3 CASTEPNQPQHF TGTGCCAGCACTGAACCCAATCAGCCCCAGCATTTT
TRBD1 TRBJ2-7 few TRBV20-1 CSASDRGTAYEQYF TGCAGTGCGTCGGACAGGGGGACGGCCTACGAGCAGTACTTC
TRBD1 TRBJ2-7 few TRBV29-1 CSVRRGLYEQYF TGCAGCGTTCGCAGGGGGCTCTACGAGCAGTACTTC
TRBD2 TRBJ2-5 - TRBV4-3 CASSQGLAGETQYF TGCGCCAGCAGCCAGGGACTAGCGGGAGAGACCCAGTACTTC
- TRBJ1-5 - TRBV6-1 CASTLEPGRHQPQHF TGTGCCAGCACCCTGGAGCCGGGCCGCCATCAGCCCCAGCATTTT
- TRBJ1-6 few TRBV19 CASTRDRNSPLHF TGTGCCAGTACCCGGGACCGTAATTCACCCCTCCACTTT
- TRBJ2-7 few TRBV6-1 CASSEDPRAYEQYF TGTGCCAGCAGTGAAGACCCTAGGGCCTACGAGCAGTACTTC
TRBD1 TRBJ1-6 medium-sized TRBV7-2 CASRARDRVGSPLHF TGTGCCAGCAGGGCCCGGGACAGAGTCGGTTCACCCCTCCACTTT
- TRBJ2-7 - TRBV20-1 CSASPGRGEYF TGCAGTGCTAGTCCAGGGAGGGGGGAGTACTTC
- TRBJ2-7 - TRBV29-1 CSAQGLYYEQYF TGCAGCGCCCAGGGTTTGTACTACGAGCAGTACTTC
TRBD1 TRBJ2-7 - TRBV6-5 CAGSYLPGQGAYEQYF TGTGCCGGCAGTTACCTCCCGGGACAGGGGGCCTACGAGCAGTACTTC
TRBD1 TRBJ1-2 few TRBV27 CASSRTGNYGYTF TGTGCCAGCAGCCGGACAGGGAACTATGGCTACACCTTC
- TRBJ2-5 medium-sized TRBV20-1 CSARQSPGTQYF TGCAGTGCTAGACAGTCGCCTGGGACCCAGTACTTC
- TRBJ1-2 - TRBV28 CASSLGARDNYGYTF TGTGCCAGCAGCCTTGGTGCACGGGACAACTATGGCTACACCTTC
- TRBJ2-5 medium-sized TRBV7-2 CASSTTVETQYF TGTGCCAGCAGCACCACTGTAGAGACCCAGTACTTC
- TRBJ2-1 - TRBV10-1 CASSPNYNEQFF TGCGCCAGCAGCCCTAACTACAATGAGCAGTTCTTC
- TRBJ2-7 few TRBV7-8 CASSSAGARELREQYF TGTGCCAGCAGCTCCGCCGGGGCCCGGGAGTTGCGCGAGCAGTACTTC
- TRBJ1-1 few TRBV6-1 CASKEGTEAFF TGTGCCAGCAAAGAGGGCACTGAAGCTTTCTTT
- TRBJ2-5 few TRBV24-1 CATSDQTSVETQYF TGTGCCACCAGTGACCAAACCAGCGTGGAGACCCAGTACTTC
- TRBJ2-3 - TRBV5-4 CASTLGVSRVTDTQYF TGTGCCAGCACCCTTGGTGTCTCGAGGGTCACAGATACGCAGTATTTT
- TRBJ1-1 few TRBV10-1 CASSDLGLAEAFF TGCGCCAGCAGTGACCTCGGACTAGCTGAAGCTTTCTTT
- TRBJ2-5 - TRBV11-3 CASSLTEETQYF TGTGCCAGCAGCTTGACAGAAGAGACCCAGTACTTC